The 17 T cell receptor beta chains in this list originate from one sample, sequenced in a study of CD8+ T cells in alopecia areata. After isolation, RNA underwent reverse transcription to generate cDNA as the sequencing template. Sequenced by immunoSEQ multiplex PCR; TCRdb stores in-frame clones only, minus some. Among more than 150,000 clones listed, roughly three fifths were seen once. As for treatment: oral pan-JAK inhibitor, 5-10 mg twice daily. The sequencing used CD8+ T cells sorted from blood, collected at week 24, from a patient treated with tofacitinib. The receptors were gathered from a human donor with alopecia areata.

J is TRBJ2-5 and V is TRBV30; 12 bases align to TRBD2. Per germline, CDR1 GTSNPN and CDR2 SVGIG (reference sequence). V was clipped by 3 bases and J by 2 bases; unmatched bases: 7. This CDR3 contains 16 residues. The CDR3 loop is CAWSPGLAGLQETQYF. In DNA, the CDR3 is TGTGCCTGGAGCCCAGGACTAGCGGGGCTACAAGAGACCCAGTACTTC. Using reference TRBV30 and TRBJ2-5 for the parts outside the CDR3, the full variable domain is SQTIHQWPATLVQPVGSPLSLECTVEGTSNPNLYWYRQAAGRGLQLLFYSVGIGQISSEVPQNLSASRPQDRQFILSSKKLLLSDSGFYLCAWSPGLAGLQETQYFGPGTRLLVL.

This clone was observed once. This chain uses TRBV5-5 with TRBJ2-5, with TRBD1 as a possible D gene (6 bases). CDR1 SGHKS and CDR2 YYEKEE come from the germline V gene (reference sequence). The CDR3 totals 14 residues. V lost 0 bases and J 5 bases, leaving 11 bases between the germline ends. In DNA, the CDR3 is TGTGCCAGCAGCTTGGGTGCAGGGGAGGAGACCCAGTACTTC. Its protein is CASSLGAGEETQYF. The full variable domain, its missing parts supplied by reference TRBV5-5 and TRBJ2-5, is DAGVTQSPTHLIKTRGQQVTLRCSPISGHKSVSWYQQVLGQGPQFIFQYYEKEERGRGNFPDRFSARQFPNYSSELNVNALLLGDSALYLCASSLGAGEETQYFGPGTRLLVL.

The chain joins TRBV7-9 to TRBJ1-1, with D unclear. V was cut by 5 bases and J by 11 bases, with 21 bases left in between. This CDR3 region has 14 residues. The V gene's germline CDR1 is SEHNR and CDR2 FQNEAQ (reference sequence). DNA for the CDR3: TGTGCCAGCAGCGCATTTAGGGCCGGAGCGTCGGCTTTCTTT. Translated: CASSAFRAGASAFF.

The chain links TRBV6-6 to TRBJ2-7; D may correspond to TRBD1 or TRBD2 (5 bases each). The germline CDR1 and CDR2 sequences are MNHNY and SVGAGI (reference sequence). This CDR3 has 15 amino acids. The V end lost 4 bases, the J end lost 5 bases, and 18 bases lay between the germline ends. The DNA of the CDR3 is TGTGCCAGCAGTTCTCTGGCACATCGAGGGGACGAGCAGTACTTC. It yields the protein CASSSLAHRGDEQYF.

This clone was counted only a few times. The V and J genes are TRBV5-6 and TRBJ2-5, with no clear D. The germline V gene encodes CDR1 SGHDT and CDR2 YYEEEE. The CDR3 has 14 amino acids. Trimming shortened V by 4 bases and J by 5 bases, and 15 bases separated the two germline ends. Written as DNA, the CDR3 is TGTGCCAGCAGCGGGTCACAGAGTTGGGAGACCCAGTACTTC. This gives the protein CASSGSQSWETQYF.

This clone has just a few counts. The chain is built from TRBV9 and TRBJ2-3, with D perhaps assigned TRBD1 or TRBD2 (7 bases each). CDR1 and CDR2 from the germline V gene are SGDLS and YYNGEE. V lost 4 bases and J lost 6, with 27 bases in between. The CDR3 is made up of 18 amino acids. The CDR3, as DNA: TGTGCCAGCAGCAACACAGGGGCGCAGAGGAGCGGGGAGGATACGCAGTATTTT. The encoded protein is CASSNTGAQRSGEDTQYF.

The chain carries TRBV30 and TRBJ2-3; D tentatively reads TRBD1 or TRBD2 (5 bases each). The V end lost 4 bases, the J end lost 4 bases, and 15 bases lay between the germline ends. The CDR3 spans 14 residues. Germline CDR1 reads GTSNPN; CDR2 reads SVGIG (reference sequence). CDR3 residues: CAWTLGTSSDTQYF. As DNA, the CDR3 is TGTGCCTGGACCTTGGGGACGTCATCAGATACGCAGTATTTT.

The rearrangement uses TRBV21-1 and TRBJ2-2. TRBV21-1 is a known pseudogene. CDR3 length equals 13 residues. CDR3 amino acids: CASSKTNTGELFF. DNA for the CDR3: TGTGCCAGCAGCAAGACGAACACCGGGGAGCTGTTTTTT.

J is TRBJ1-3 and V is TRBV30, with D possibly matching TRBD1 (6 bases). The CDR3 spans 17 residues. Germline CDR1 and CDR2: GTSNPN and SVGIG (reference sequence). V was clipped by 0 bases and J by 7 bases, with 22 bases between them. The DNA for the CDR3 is TGTGCCTGGAGTGTATGGGGGGACACCGAGATCTTCAACACCATATATTTT. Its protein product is CAWSVWGDTEIFNTIYF. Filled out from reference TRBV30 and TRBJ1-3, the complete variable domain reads SQTIHQWPATLVQPVGSPLSLECTVEGTSNPNLYWYRQAAGRGLQLLFYSVGIGQISSEVPQNLSASRPQDRQFILSSKKLLLSDSGFYLCAWSVWGDTEIFNTIYFGEGSWLTVV.

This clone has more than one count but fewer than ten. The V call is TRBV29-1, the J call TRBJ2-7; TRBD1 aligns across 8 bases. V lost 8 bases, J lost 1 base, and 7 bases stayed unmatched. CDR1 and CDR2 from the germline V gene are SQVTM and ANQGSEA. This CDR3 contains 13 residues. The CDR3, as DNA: TGCAGCACCCAGGACAGGGAATCCTACGAGCAGTACTTC. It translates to CSTQDRESYEQYF.

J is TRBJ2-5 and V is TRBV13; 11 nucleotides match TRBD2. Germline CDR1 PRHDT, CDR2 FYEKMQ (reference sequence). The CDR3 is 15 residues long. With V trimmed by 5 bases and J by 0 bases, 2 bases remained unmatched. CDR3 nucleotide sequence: TGTGCCAGCAGCGCGGGACTAGCGGACCAAGAGACCCAGTACTTC. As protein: CASSAGLADQETQYF.

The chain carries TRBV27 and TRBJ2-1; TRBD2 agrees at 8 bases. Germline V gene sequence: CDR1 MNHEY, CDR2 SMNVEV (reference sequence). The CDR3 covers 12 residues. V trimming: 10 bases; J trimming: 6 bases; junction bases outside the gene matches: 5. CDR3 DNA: TGTGCCATTCGGGGGGGAGTCAATGAGCAGTTCTTC. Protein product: CAIRGGVNEQFF.

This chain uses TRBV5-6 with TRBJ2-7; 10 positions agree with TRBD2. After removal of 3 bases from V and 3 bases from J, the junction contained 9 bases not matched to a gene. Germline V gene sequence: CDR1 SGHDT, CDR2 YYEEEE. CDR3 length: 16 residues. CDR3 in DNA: TGTGCCAGCAGCTCCACTAGCGGGGTAATTGACTACGAGCAGTACTTC. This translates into CASSSTSGVIDYEQYF.

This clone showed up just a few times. In DNA form, the CDR3 reads TGTGCCAGTTCTCTTACAGGGATGAACACTGAAGCTTTCTTT. This encodes CASSLTGMNTEAFF. This chain uses TRBV19 with TRBJ1-1; TRBD1 is a possible D gene (6 bases). There are 14 residues in the CDR3. Germline V gene data show CDR1 as LNHDA and CDR2 as SQIVND (reference sequence). V gave up 8 bases and J gave up 0 bases, with 13 bases separating them.

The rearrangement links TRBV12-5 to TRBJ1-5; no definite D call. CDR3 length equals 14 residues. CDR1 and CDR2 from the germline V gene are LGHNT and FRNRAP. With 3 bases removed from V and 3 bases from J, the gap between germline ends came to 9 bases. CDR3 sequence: CASGFSGYNQPQHF. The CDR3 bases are TGTGCTAGTGGTTTCTCGGGTTACAATCAGCCCCAGCATTTT. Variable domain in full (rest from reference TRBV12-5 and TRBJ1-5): DARVTQTPRHKVTEMGQEVTMRCQPILGHNTVFWYRQTMMQGLELLAYFRNRAPLDDSGMPKDRFSAEMPDATLATLKIQPSEPRDSAVYFCASGFSGYNQPQHFGDGTRLSIL.

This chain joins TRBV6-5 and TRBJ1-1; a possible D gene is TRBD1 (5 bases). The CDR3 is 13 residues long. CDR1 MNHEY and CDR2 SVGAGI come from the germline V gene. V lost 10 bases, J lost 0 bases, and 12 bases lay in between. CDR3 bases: TGTGCCACCAGGGATTCAGTGAACACTGAAGCTTTCTTT. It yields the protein CATRDSVNTEAFF.

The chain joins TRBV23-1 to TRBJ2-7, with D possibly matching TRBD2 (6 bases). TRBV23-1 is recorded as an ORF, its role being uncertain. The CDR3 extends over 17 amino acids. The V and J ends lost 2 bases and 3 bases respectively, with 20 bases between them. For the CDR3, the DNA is TGCGCCAGCAGTCAACCCCTGCGGGGAGGTTTTCACTACGAGCAGTACTTC. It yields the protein CASSQPLRGGFHYEQYF.